This is a list of T cell receptor beta chains from one sample in a study of response to subunit inactivated influenza vaccine. TCRdb reprocessed the RT-PCR reads via MiXCR and lists one record per CDR3 protein. This sample has approximately 290,000 distinct CDR3 sequences, with approximately 21% found just once. Specimen: PBMCs from blood, collected less than 22 months after vaccination. Source of these receptors: a man in his fifties or sixties who received an inactivated influenza vaccine. The CDR3 runs from the conserved cysteine through the conserved F or W. A D gene is named only where the DNA matches it firmly. Not all rows give a size; the values are once, few, many and, for expanded clones, a class.

D	size	V	J	CDR3	DNA
-	-	TRBV18	TRBJ2-7	CASSPSAPGDEQYF	TGTGCCAGCTCACCATCTGCGCCCGGGGACGAGCAGTACTTC
-	-	TRBV7-9	TRBJ1-3	CASSPGSGPGNTIYF	TGTGCCAGCAGCCCAGGGTCCGGCCCTGGAAACACCATATATTTT
TRBD1	few	TRBV30	TRBJ1-1	CALDRVNTEAFF	TGTGCCCTCGACAGGGTGAACACTGAAGCTTTCTTT
-	few	TRBV6-2/TRBV6-3	TRBJ1-2	CASSPLLRVANYGYTF	TGTGCCAGCAGTCCTCTCTTAAGGGTAGCCAACTATGGCTACACCTTC
TRBD1	-	TRBV5-5	TRBJ1-4	CASSLVGAGGASKEKLFF	TGTGCCAGCAGCTTGGTCGGCGCAGGGGGCGCTTCGAAGGAAAAACTGTTTTTT
TRBD2	-	TRBV20-1	TRBJ2-1	CSAHRLADSYNEQFF	TGCAGTGCCCACCGTCTAGCGGACTCCTACAATGAGCAGTTCTTC
TRBD1	few	TRBV20-1	TRBJ1-2	CSARGQGGNYGYTF	TGCAGTGCTAGAGGACAGGGTGGGAACTATGGCTACACCTTC
TRBD2	-	TRBV11-1	TRBJ2-1	CASSPGLAGVNEQFF	TGTGCCAGCAGCCCGGGACTAGCGGGAGTGAATGAGCAGTTCTTC
TRBD2	once	TRBV25-1	TRBJ2-2	CASRSLSPGLAGVGTGELFF	TGTGCCAGCAGGTCCTTATCACCGGGACTAGCGGGAGTGGGCACCGGGGAGCTGTTTTTT
TRBD1	few	TRBV6-1	TRBJ1-1	CASSRDRGSGEAFF	TGTGCCAGCAGTAGGGACAGGGGGTCAGGCGAAGCTTTCTTT
-	-	TRBV10-3	TRBJ2-5	CAISVSLMETQYF	TGTGCCATCAGTGTATCACTAATGGAGACCCAGTACTTC
-	medium-sized	TRBV12-3/TRBV12-4	TRBJ1-2	CASSRDRIYGYTF	TGTGCCAGCAGCCGCGACAGGATCTATGGCTACACCTTC
TRBD1	few	TRBV29-1	TRBJ1-4	CSAGGQGGNEKLFF	TGCAGCGCCGGGGGACAGGGAGGGAATGAAAAACTGTTTTTT
-	-	TRBV27	TRBJ1-2	CASSLRQASRLYGYTF	TGTGCCAGCAGTCTCCGACAGGCCTCTCGACTCTATGGCTACACCTTC
TRBD1	few	TRBV29-1	TRBJ2-1	CSVPGQGSVTEQFF	TGCAGCGTACCAGGACAGGGTTCCGTCACTGAGCAGTTCTTC
-	once	TRBV20-1	TRBJ2-5	CSASRRATQETQYF	TGCAGTGCATCCCGGAGGGCCACACAAGAGACCCAGTACTTC
-	many	TRBV12-3/TRBV12-4	TRBJ1-5	CASSPRYNQPQHF	TGTGCCAGCAGCCCCAGGTATAATCAGCCCCAGCATTTT
-	-	TRBV5-1	TRBJ2-1	CASSLGQGRVDEQFF	TGCGCCAGCAGCTTGGGACAGGGGAGGGTAGATGAGCAGTTCTTC
TRBD2	many	TRBV6-2/TRBV6-3	TRBJ2-1	CASVLAGGLNEQFF	TGTGCCAGCGTCCTAGCGGGAGGGCTTAATGAGCAGTTCTTC
-	few	TRBV7-9	TRBJ1-4	CASSLQEGTDEKLFF	TGTGCCAGCAGCTTACAGGAGGGGACGGATGAAAAACTGTTTTTT
TRBD2	-	TRBV20-1	TRBJ2-2	CSAQLAGLNTGELFF	TGCAGTGCTCAATTAGCGGGACTTAACACCGGGGAGCTGTTTTTT
TRBD1	-	TRBV11-2	TRBJ2-7	CASSLIPGQGSYEQYF	TGTGCCAGCAGCTTAATCCCGGGACAGGGATCCTACGAGCAGTACTTC
TRBD1	few	TRBV12-3/TRBV12-4	TRBJ1-2	CASSSTGGGGGYTF	TGTGCCAGCAGCTCTACAGGGGGCGGAGGGGGCTACACCTTC
TRBD1	-	TRBV15	TRBJ2-2	CATSTGQGDTGELFF	TGTGCCACCAGCACCGGACAGGGGGACACCGGGGAGCTGTTTTTT
-	-	TRBV15	TRBJ2-1	CATSRDQGQGLNEQFF	TGTGCCACCAGCAGAGATCAGGGTCAGGGGTTGAATGAGCAGTTCTTC
-	few	TRBV5-1	TRBJ2-5	CASSLEASETQYF	TGCGCCAGCAGCTTGGAGGCCAGCGAGACCCAGTACTTC
-	few	TRBV7-2	TRBJ1-2	CASSQSAGRDGYTF	TGTGCCAGCAGCCAATCTGCGGGCAGGGATGGCTACACCTTC
-	-	TRBV30	TRBJ2-5	CAWRMSGETQYF	TGTGCCTGGAGGATGTCAGGGGAGACCCAGTACTTC
-	many	TRBV28	TRBJ1-2	CASRTGTINYGYTF	TGTGCCAGCAGGACCGGGACGATTAACTATGGCTACACCTTC
-	-	TRBV9	TRBJ2-7	CASSVGPSSSYEQYF	TGTGCCAGCAGCGTAGGACCCTCAAGCTCCTACGAGCAGTACTTC
TRBD2	few	TRBV6-2/TRBV6-3	TRBJ2-1	CASSPMTSGKFSEQFF	TGTGCCAGCAGCCCCATGACTAGCGGGAAGTTCAGTGAGCAGTTCTTC
-	-	TRBV9	TRBJ2-3	CASSVEQGYLADTQYF	TGTGCCAGCAGCGTAGAACAGGGCTATCTCGCAGATACGCAGTATTTT
-	many	TRBV24-1	TRBJ1-2	CATSDPLRGYTF	TGTGCCACCAGTGATCCCCTGCGGGGCTACACCTTC
-	-	TRBV3-1	TRBJ1-2	CASSQDQRGTGYTF	TGTGCCAGCAGCCAAGATCAAAGGGGAACCGGCTACACCTTC
-	many	TRBV6-6	TRBJ1-5	CASSYGRRGWQPQHF	TGTGCCAGCAGTTACGGTCGGCGGGGCTGGCAGCCCCAGCATTTT
TRBD1	few	TRBV10-3	TRBJ2-6	CAISLDRVGSGANVLTF	TGTGCCATCAGTCTGGACAGGGTTGGGTCTGGGGCCAACGTCCTGACTTTC
TRBD1	-	TRBV7-6	TRBJ1-4	CASSGDRAYEKLFF	TGTGCCAGCAGCGGGGACAGGGCGTATGAAAAACTGTTTTTT
-	-	TRBV7-6	TRBJ2-1	CASSSLAQGYDNEQFF	TGTGCCAGCAGCTCCCTGGCACAGGGTTACGACAATGAGCAGTTCTTC
-	many	TRBV6-5	TRBJ1-4	CASSYSTGNRNEKLFF	TGTGCCAGCAGTTACTCGACGGGCAACCGAAATGAAAAACTGTTTTTT
-	-	TRBV4-1	TRBJ2-1	CASSQVSYNEQFF	TGCGCCAGCAGCCAAGTCTCATACAATGAGCAGTTCTTC
-	many	TRBV6-5	TRBJ1-2	CASSYSRAGDGYTF	TGTGCCAGCAGTTACTCGCGGGCAGGGGATGGCTACACCTTC
TRBD1	-	TRBV7-8	TRBJ2-2	CASSGPSGGSTTGELFF	TGTGCCAGCAGCGGACCCTCAGGGGGCTCCACCACCGGGGAGCTGTTTTTT
-	-	TRBV7-2	TRBJ2-5	CASSLAPRQETQYF	TGTGCCAGCAGCTTGGCCCCTAGACAAGAGACCCAGTACTTC
-	-	TRBV21-1	TRBJ1-2	CASSKKSYTF	TGTGCCAGCAGCAAAAAGAGCTACACCTTC
-	-	TRBV6-5	TRBJ2-4	CASSSRRVVDKNIQYF	TGTGCCAGCAGTTCCAGACGGGTGGTGGACAAAAACATTCAGTACTTC
-	-	TRBV28	TRBJ1-3	CASSSSRTVWAGNTIYF	TGTGCCAGCAGTTCAAGTCGGACGGTGTGGGCTGGAAACACCATATATTTT
TRBD1	few	TRBV12-3/TRBV12-4	TRBJ1-5	CASSIQGHQPQHF	TGTGCCAGCAGTATACAGGGGCATCAGCCCCAGCATTTT
-	-	TRBV4-3	TRBJ1-1	CASSPSPYTGLVDTEAFF	TGCGCCAGCAGCCCTTCCCCCTACACGGGGCTCGTTGACACTGAAGCTTTCTTT
-	-	TRBV6-6	TRBJ2-1	CASSFERVGEQFF	TGTGCCAGCAGCTTCGAGAGAGTAGGTGAGCAGTTCTTC
-	few	TRBV10-3	TRBJ2-5	CAISESMGRWPQYF	TGTGCCATCAGTGAGTCGATGGGTCGGTGGCCCCAGTACTTC
-	few	TRBV12-3/TRBV12-4	TRBJ2-1	CASRLAESEQFF	TGTGCCAGCAGACTAGCAGAGTCTGAGCAGTTCTTC
TRBD1	few	TRBV20-1	TRBJ1-5	CSARGDRGRSNQPQHF	TGCAGTGCTAGAGGTGACAGGGGGCGTAGCAATCAGCCCCAGCATTTT
-	few	TRBV4-2	TRBJ1-1	CASSRADTEAFF	TGTGCCAGCAGCCGAGCGGACACTGAAGCTTTCTTT